This T cell receptor beta chain was identified in a study of T cells in Graves' hyperthyroidism and ophthalmopathy. The CDR3 covers 12 residues. Deletions cut 3 bases from V and 8 bases from J, with 10 bases between. Germline-derived CDR1 and CDR2 are SEHNR and FQNEAQ (reference sequence). Amplification targeted TCR beta CDR3 regions from RNA transcripts. A first-round RT-PCR of the TCR CDR3 used the HTBI primer set. TCRdb redid the calling of the multiplex PCR reads with MiXCR, one entry per CDR3 protein. The sample lists approximately 430,000 distinct CDR3 sequences, more than 15% seen once, with roughly 8% in the top ten.

This clonotype was sampled from a woman aged 18-29 years with Graves' hyperthyroidism. Sequencing was done on a sample of blood. The chain joins TRBV7-9 to TRBJ1-2; D unclear. In DNA, the CDR3 is TGTGCCAGCAGCTTGGGAGCTGTGGGCTACACCTTC. This codes for CASSLGAVGYTF.